A selection of T cell receptor beta chains follows, all from one sample in a study of brain T cells in children with intractable seizures. Repertoires were generated with immunoSEQ multiplex PCR, while TCRdb's copy carries only in-frame clones and drops some. The sample lists 340,000 or so clones, over 85% occurring once. The sample consisted of peripheral blood, taken less than 6 months after surgery. These receptors originate from a boy under three years old with tuberous sclerosis and intractable seizures. The CDR3 runs from the conserved cysteine through the conserved F or W. D genes are given only for firm matches. A clone size is listed for some rows: how often the clone was seen (once, few, many), or a class if it is expanded.

D gene	V gene	clone size	CDR3 length	J gene	CDR3 protein
TRBD2	TRBV7-6	NA	15	TRBJ2-1	CASSPVAGSYNEQFF
TRBD2	TRBV7-2	NA	16	TRBJ2-7	CASSPSGAGGRWEQYF
NA	TRBV6-6	NA	15	TRBJ1-2	CASSLDGLANYGYTF
NA	TRBV20-1	NA	14	TRBJ2-3	CSASPEGGLDTQYF
TRBD1	TRBV5-1	NA	17	TRBJ2-7	CASSLGGTGILSYEQYF
TRBD1	TRBV3-1/TRBV3-2	NA	18	TRBJ2-3	CASSQPPPGQGVTDTQYF
NA	TRBV24-1	NA	13	TRBJ2-5	CATSLREQETQYF
NA	TRBV5-6	NA	11	TRBJ2-7	CASSLEAEQYF
TRBD2	TRBV11-3	NA	15	TRBJ2-7	CASSSSGGTDYEQYF
NA	TRBV6-6	NA	14	TRBJ2-1	CASKYSGPSNEQFF
TRBD2	TRBV5-4	NA	14	TRBJ2-7	CASSTLAETYEQYF
TRBD1	TRBV3-1/TRBV3-2	NA	16	TRBJ1-6	CASTPTRTGYNSPLHF
NA	TRBV10-3	NA	12	TRBJ1-2	CAIGTGFFGYTF
NA	TRBV23-1	NA	13	TRBJ2-7	CASSQGRGYEQYF
TRBD1	TRBV4-1	once	17	TRBJ2-1	CASSQEGGTGSYNEQFF
TRBD2	TRBV5-5	NA	19	TRBJ2-5	CASSFPTSGITKYQETQYF
NA	TRBV27	NA	14	TRBJ1-4	CASSLPGRGEKLFF
NA	TRBV19	NA	16	TRBJ1-4	CASSTLNNPPDEKLFF
TRBD2	TRBV3-1/TRBV3-2	NA	17	TRBJ2-1	CASSQEGELAAYNEQFF
NA	TRBV7-2	once	11	TRBJ2-7	CASSDHETRDF
NA	TRBV6-6	NA	13	TRBJ2-5	CASSDWREETQYF
NA	TRBV21-1	NA	17	TRBJ2-2	CASSKGASGPNTGELFF
TRBD1	TRBV6-5	few	13	TRBJ1-6	CASTGQGGSPLHF
NA	TRBV7-9	NA	11	TRBJ1-2	CASSFDYGYTF
TRBD1	TRBV7-9	NA	13	TRBJ2-5	CASSPGTEETQYF
NA	TRBV29-1	NA	13	TRBJ1-2	CSVVEGGDYGYTF
TRBD1	TRBV7-9	NA	13	TRBJ2-7	CASSPDRDYEQYF
NA	TRBV18	NA	11	TRBJ1-1	CASSMGTEAFF
NA	TRBV19	NA	13	TRBJ1-2	CASWAGANYGYTF
TRBD2	TRBV25-1	once	13	TRBJ2-2	CASRAGDTGELFF
NA	TRBV9	NA	15	TRBJ2-1	CASSVGASIGNEQFF
NA	TRBV5-6	NA	13	TRBJ1-3	CASSLNLGNTIYF
NA	TRBV15	NA	13	TRBJ2-3	CATSRVDTDTQYF
NA	TRBV6-5	NA	12	TRBJ1-1	CASGQSNTEAFF
TRBD1	TRBV10-1	NA	14	TRBJ2-2	CASSEQGADGELFF
NA	TRBV2	NA	13	TRBJ2-5	CASSEGGPQTQYF
TRBD1	TRBV30	NA	11	TRBJ1-4	CAWTGGEKLFF
NA	TRBV14	NA	15	TRBJ1-1	CASSQDFGVGTEAFF
NA	TRBV6-6	NA	16	TRBJ2-7	CASSFPSSVSSYEQYF
NA	TRBV24-1	NA	14	TRBJ2-3	CATSETVTTDTQYF
NA	TRBV7-2	NA	15	TRBJ1-6	CASSLVRTVNSPLHF
NA	TRBV7-9	NA	16	TRBJ1-1	CASRGGKGGKGTEAFF
NA	TRBV4-1	NA	15	TRBJ2-1	CASSQGSRDYNEQFF
NA	TRBV2	NA	16	TRBJ2-2	CATHGLAGQASGELFF
TRBD1	TRBV6-5	NA	13	TRBJ1-2	CASSTTGSYGYTF
NA	TRBV7-6	NA	15	TRBJ2-1	CASRIEAGWGNEQFF
TRBD1	TRBV7-3	NA	17	TRBJ2-7	CASSPFAGTGGSYEQYF
TRBD1	TRBV3-1/TRBV3-2	NA	24	TRBJ2-6	CASSHPLTDRGQEWYPSGANVLTF
TRBD2	TRBV24-1	NA	16	TRBJ2-3	CATSDFVAGSTDTQYF
NA	TRBV30	NA	13	TRBJ1-5	CAWSRQGNEPQHF
NA	TRBV6-1	NA	15	TRBJ1-3	CASSEAGGVGNTIYF
TRBD1	TRBV19	once	15	TRBJ1-4	CASSPRDRGREKLFF
TRBD2	TRBV11-3	once	14	TRBJ2-1	CASSFSGRYNEQFF
NA	TRBV6-5	NA	13	TRBJ2-7	CAASGAWSYEQYF
TRBD1	TRBV7-9	NA	16	TRBJ1-4	CASSSGQGVTAEKLFF
NA	TRBV5-8	NA	13	TRBJ2-1	CASSSLAFYEQFF